Below, 2 T cell receptor beta chains from the same sample are listed, as sequenced in a study of cytomegalovirus exposure and HLA in healthy donors. The PCR contained 60 Vbeta and 13 Jbeta primers. TCRdb's copy holds only in-frame clones and misses some; the assay was immunoSEQ multiplex PCR. The data contain approximately 140,000 clones, 75% to 85% of them singletons. The sequenced sample consisted of PBMCs. The source of these receptors is a girl between 2 and 10 years old in good health and CMV-seronegative.

This chain links TRBV19 with TRBJ2-5, with 8 bases fitting TRBD1. With 4 bases clipped from V and 9 bases from J, the junction kept 7 bases outside the gene matches. The CDR3 runs to 13 residues. Germline CDR1 is LNHDA and CDR2 is SQIVND (reference sequence). The CDR3 bases are TGTGCCAGTAGTACGAACAGGGGGGAGGCCCAGTACTTC. Its translation: CASSTNRGEAQYF.

The J gene is TRBJ2-3, the V gene TRBV6-4; 8 bases fit TRBD1. This CDR3 contains 14 residues. Trimming removed 5 bases from V and 8 bases from J; junction bases left unmatched: 9. CDR1 and CDR2 (germline): MRHNA, SNTAGT. CDR3: CASSTGQGESTQYF. CDR3 sequence (DNA): TGTGCCAGCAGTACAGGACAGGGTGAGAGTACGCAGTATTTT.